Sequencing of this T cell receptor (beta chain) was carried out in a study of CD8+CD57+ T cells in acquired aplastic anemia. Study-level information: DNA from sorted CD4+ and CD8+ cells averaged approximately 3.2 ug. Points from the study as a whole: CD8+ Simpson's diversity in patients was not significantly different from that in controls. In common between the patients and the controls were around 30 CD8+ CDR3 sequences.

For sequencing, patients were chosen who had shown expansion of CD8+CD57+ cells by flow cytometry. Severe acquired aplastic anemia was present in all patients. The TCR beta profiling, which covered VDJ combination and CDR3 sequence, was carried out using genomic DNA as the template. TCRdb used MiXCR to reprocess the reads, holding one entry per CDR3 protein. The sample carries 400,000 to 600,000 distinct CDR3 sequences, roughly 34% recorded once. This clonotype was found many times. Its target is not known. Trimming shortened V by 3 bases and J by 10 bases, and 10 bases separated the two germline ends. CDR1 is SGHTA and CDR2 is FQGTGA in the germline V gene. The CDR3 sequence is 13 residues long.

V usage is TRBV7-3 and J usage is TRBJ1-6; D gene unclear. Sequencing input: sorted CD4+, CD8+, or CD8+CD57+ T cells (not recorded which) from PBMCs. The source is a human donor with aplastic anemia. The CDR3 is CASSFEGRSPLHF. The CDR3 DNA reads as TGTGCCAGCAGCTTTGAGGGCCGGTCACCCCTCCACTTT.